This is a list of T cell receptor beta chains from one sample in a study of shared clonotypes between healthy human individuals. The repertoire was sequenced with immunoSEQ multiplex PCR; TCRdb's copy has only in-frame clones and lacks some. The sample includes some 2,400,000 clones, approximately 96% of them seen just once. The sequencing input was naive CD4+ T cells sorted from blood. These receptors were collected from a young man in good health. Each CDR3 is given with its conserved first and last residue. Each record gives: V gene, D gene, J gene, clone size, CDR3 DNA, CDR3 protein. D genes are given only for firm matches. Some rows mark clone size as missing; the rest say once, few, many or name a class of expanded clone.

v_gene: TRBV4-1
d_gene: -
j_gene: TRBJ2-2
abundance: -
CDR3nt: TGCGCCAGCAGCCGCACTTGGACACCTATGAACACCGGGGAGCTGTTTTTT
CDR3aa: CASSRTWTPMNTGELFF

v_gene: TRBV5-1
d_gene: TRBD1
j_gene: TRBJ2-5
abundance: -
CDR3nt: TGCGCCAGCAGCTTGGATGGACAGGGGCTCCAAGAGACCCAGTACTTC
CDR3aa: CASSLDGQGLQETQYF

v_gene: TRBV5-1
d_gene: TRBD1
j_gene: TRBJ1-2
abundance: few
CDR3nt: TGCGCCAGCAGCGACGGGACAGGGAGCCTGCTCTATGGCTACACCTTC
CDR3aa: CASSDGTGSLLYGYTF

v_gene: TRBV6-4
d_gene: -
j_gene: TRBJ1-1
abundance: once
CDR3nt: TGTGCCAGCAGTGATAGTCCGGGGAACACTGAAGCTTTCTTT
CDR3aa: CASSDSPGNTEAFF

v_gene: TRBV5-4
d_gene: -
j_gene: TRBJ2-1
abundance: -
CDR3nt: TGTGCCAGCAGCATCGGGGCAGGGCGGGATGAGCAGTTCTTC
CDR3aa: CASSIGAGRDEQFF

v_gene: TRBV5-1
d_gene: -
j_gene: TRBJ2-2
abundance: -
CDR3nt: TGCGCCAGCAGCTTGGAGGGTAGGGAGCTGTTTTTT
CDR3aa: CASSLEGRELFF

v_gene: TRBV5-1
d_gene: TRBD1
j_gene: TRBJ1-1
abundance: -
CDR3nt: TGCGCCAGCAGCATACAGGGGGTGTTTAACACTGAAGCTTTCTTT
CDR3aa: CASSIQGVFNTEAFF

v_gene: TRBV7-9
d_gene: TRBD1
j_gene: TRBJ2-3
abundance: -
CDR3nt: TGTGCCAGCAGCTTGGACAGGGGAACAGATACGCAGTATTTT
CDR3aa: CASSLDRGTDTQYF

v_gene: TRBV30
d_gene: -
j_gene: TRBJ1-2
abundance: -
CDR3nt: TGTGCCTGGAGTTGGTCGGGCCGGGTTAACTATGGCTACACCTTC
CDR3aa: CAWSWSGRVNYGYTF

v_gene: TRBV7-9
d_gene: -
j_gene: TRBJ1-1
abundance: -
CDR3nt: TGTGCCAGCAGCTTAGGGCCAGGGGCGTCAATAAACACTGAAGCTTTCTTT
CDR3aa: CASSLGPGASINTEAFF

v_gene: TRBV5-4
d_gene: -
j_gene: TRBJ2-3
abundance: -
CDR3nt: TGTGCCAGCAGCTTGGGACACGACACAGATACGCAGTATTTT
CDR3aa: CASSLGHDTDTQYF

v_gene: TRBV2
d_gene: TRBD2
j_gene: TRBJ2-1
abundance: -
CDR3nt: TGTGCCAGCAGTGAACTAGCGGGAGGATTGGGTGAGCAGTTCTTC
CDR3aa: CASSELAGGLGEQFF

v_gene: TRBV6-1
d_gene: -
j_gene: TRBJ1-4
abundance: -
CDR3nt: TGTGCCAGCAGTGAAGCCCTCCCCCGGGCAGGGTGGGTGAATGAAAAACTGTTTTTT
CDR3aa: CASSEALPRAGWVNEKLFF

v_gene: TRBV6-1
d_gene: -
j_gene: TRBJ1-5
abundance: -
CDR3nt: TGTGCCAGCAGTGAGGGTGGGTTCGTGACTGGCAATCAGCCCCAGCATTTT
CDR3aa: CASSEGGFVTGNQPQHF

v_gene: TRBV30
d_gene: -
j_gene: TRBJ2-5
abundance: -
CDR3nt: TGTGCCTGTTCCCAGGGGGAGACCCAGTACTTC
CDR3aa: CACSQGETQYF

v_gene: TRBV9
d_gene: TRBD2
j_gene: TRBJ2-1
abundance: -
CDR3nt: TGTGCCAGCAGCCGACTAGCGGGAGGAGGGAATGAGCAGTTCTTC
CDR3aa: CASSRLAGGGNEQFF

v_gene: TRBV11-2
d_gene: -
j_gene: TRBJ2-1
abundance: -
CDR3nt: TGTGCCAGCAGCTTAAGCCCTCTGGGGGCAGACGAGCAGTTCTTC
CDR3aa: CASSLSPLGADEQFF

v_gene: TRBV19
d_gene: -
j_gene: TRBJ2-7
abundance: few
CDR3nt: TGTGCCAGTAGTATAAGGGTTTCCTACGAGCAGTACTTC
CDR3aa: CASSIRVSYEQYF

v_gene: TRBV27
d_gene: TRBD2
j_gene: TRBJ2-7
abundance: -
CDR3nt: TGTGCCAGCAGTTTAGCTAGCGGGATTACCTACGAGCAGTACTTC
CDR3aa: CASSLASGITYEQYF

v_gene: TRBV6-6
d_gene: TRBD1
j_gene: TRBJ1-1
abundance: -
CDR3nt: TGTGCCAGCAGGGGACAGGGGGACGTCACTGAAGCTTTCTTT
CDR3aa: CASRGQGDVTEAFF

v_gene: TRBV5-1
d_gene: -
j_gene: TRBJ2-7
abundance: once
CDR3nt: TGCGCCAGCAGTCGGGCGGGGTATCCCGACGAGCAGTACTTC
CDR3aa: CASSRAGYPDEQYF

v_gene: TRBV30
d_gene: -
j_gene: TRBJ1-5
abundance: few
CDR3nt: TGTGCCTGGAGTAGGGGTGCTGCCCAGCCCCAGCATTTT
CDR3aa: CAWSRGAAQPQHF

v_gene: TRBV9
d_gene: -
j_gene: TRBJ2-5
abundance: -
CDR3nt: TGTGCCAGCAGCGTAGGTGCCTCGGTCGACCAAGAGACCCAGTACTTC
CDR3aa: CASSVGASVDQETQYF

v_gene: TRBV2
d_gene: -
j_gene: TRBJ1-6
abundance: -
CDR3nt: TGTGCCAGCAGTCTAAACTCCTATAATTCACCCCTCCACTTT
CDR3aa: CASSLNSYNSPLHF

v_gene: TRBV6-6
d_gene: TRBD2
j_gene: TRBJ2-1
abundance: -
CDR3nt: TGTGCCAGCAGTTATGGGAGCGGGGATTACAATGAGCAGTTCTTC
CDR3aa: CASSYGSGDYNEQFF

v_gene: TRBV28
d_gene: -
j_gene: TRBJ1-4
abundance: -
CDR3nt: TGTGCCAGCAGTCGTTGGGACACCCCGGCTAATGAAAAACTGTTTTTT
CDR3aa: CASSRWDTPANEKLFF

v_gene: TRBV10-3
d_gene: -
j_gene: TRBJ1-2
abundance: -
CDR3nt: TGTGCCATCAGTCCGAGGGGGGGCGCTGACTATGGCTACACCTTC
CDR3aa: CAISPRGGADYGYTF

v_gene: TRBV13
d_gene: TRBD1
j_gene: TRBJ2-3
abundance: -
CDR3nt: TGTGCCAGCAGCCTAAGGACAGGGGACGCAGATACGCAGTATTTT
CDR3aa: CASSLRTGDADTQYF